The next 13 T cell receptor beta chains were all read from a single sample in a study of shared T cell receptors in the human thymus. Produced via immunoSEQ multiplex PCR; TCRdb's table is partial and in-frame only. The table includes under 850,000 clones, approximately 87% detected once. The same specimen was also included in a second study, on human thymus T cells.

What was sequenced was thymocytes. These receptors all stem from a boy in the first two years of life with a congenital heart defect.

This chain uses TRBV6-4 with TRBJ2-3, with 12 bases aligning to TRBD2. In germline, CDR1 is MRHNA, CDR2 SNTAGT. The trim removed 3 bases at V and 0 bases at J, leaving 1 base unmatched. The CDR3 spans 16 residues. CDR3 in amino acids: CASSDTSGRSTDTQYF. CDR3 nucleotide sequence: TGTGCCAGCAGTGATACTAGCGGGAGGAGCACAGATACGCAGTATTTT.

V usage is TRBV19 and J usage is TRBJ1-5; D remains unclear. The V and J ends lost 2 bases and 0 bases respectively, with 8 bases between them. There are 15 residues in the CDR3. Germline V gene data show CDR1 as LNHDA and CDR2 as SQIVND (reference sequence). The CDR3 here is CASSIRENSNQPQHF. In nucleotides, the CDR3 is TGTGCCAGTAGTATACGGGAAAATAGCAATCAGCCCCAGCATTTT.

The chain uses TRBV30 and TRBJ1-3, with 7 bases matching TRBD1. Germline trimming cut 0 bases from V and 7 bases from J; bases unmatched to any gene: 12. This CDR3 is built from 16 residues. The V gene's germline CDR1 is GTSNPN and CDR2 SVGIG (reference sequence). The CDR3 region is CAWSVLRQGIRNTIYF. The CDR3 DNA reads as TGTGCCTGGAGTGTACTGAGACAGGGAATTAGGAACACCATATATTTT. The full variable domain, its missing parts supplied by reference TRBV30 and TRBJ1-3, is SQTIHQWPATLVQPVGSPLSLECTVEGTSNPNLYWYRQAAGRGLQLLFYSVGIGQISSEVPQNLSASRPQDRQFILSSKKLLLSDSGFYLCAWSVLRQGIRNTIYFGEGSWLTVV.

The rearrangement links TRBV18 to TRBJ2-7; 7 bases are a match to TRBD2. Germline V gives CDR1 KGHSH, CDR2 LQKENI. V lost 1 base, J lost 4 bases, and 7 bases stayed unmatched. The CDR3 has 15 amino acids. In DNA form, the CDR3 reads TGTGCCAGCTCACCACTTGCAGCGGGATGGTACGAGCAGTACTTC. Protein product: CASSPLAAGWYEQYF.

Only a few counts were recorded for this clone. The gene calls are TRBV27 and TRBJ2-7; tentatively, D is TRBD1 (5 bases). Per the germline V gene, CDR1 is MNHEY and CDR2 is SMNVEV (reference sequence). This CDR3 spans 16 amino acids. The V and J ends lost 5 bases and 1 base respectively, with 18 bases between them. The CDR3 reads CASSLDGAGLSYEQYF. The CDR3 nucleotides are TGTGCCAGCAGTCTGGATGGGGCTGGATTGTCCTACGAGCAGTACTTC.

The chain is built from TRBV6-1 and TRBJ1-2; perhaps TRBD1 as D (5 bases). The V and J ends lost 2 bases and 0 bases respectively, with 16 bases between them. Germline CDR1 MNHNS, CDR2 SASEGT. This CDR3 has 17 amino acids. This CDR3 reads CASSESETGVANYGYTF. The CDR3 nucleotides are TGTGCCAGCAGTGAATCGGAGACGGGGGTTGCTAACTATGGCTACACCTTC.

The rearrangement links TRBV30 to TRBJ1-3; 7 positions match TRBD1. Looked up from germline, CDR1 is GTSNPN and CDR2 is SVGIG (reference sequence). The ends lost 1 base at V and 0 bases at J; junction bases unmatched: 6. This CDR3 spans 16 amino acids. Written as DNA, the CDR3 is TGTGCCTGGAGTGAGAGGGGGCTTTCCTCTGGAAACACCATATATTTT. It codes for CAWSERGLSSGNTIYF.

This rearrangement joins TRBV15 to TRBJ2-3, with 9 bases that match TRBD2. The CDR3 spans 16 residues. Germline V gene sequence: CDR1 LNHNV, CDR2 YYDKDF (reference sequence). V lost 6 bases, J lost 4 bases, and 11 bases stayed unmatched. Written as DNA, the CDR3 is TGTGCCACCAGAAGGGGGCTAGCGGGGTCGGCAGATACGCAGTATTTT. Amino acid sequence: CATRRGLAGSADTQYF.

The rearrangement uses TRBV29-1 and TRBJ1-1; D is possibly TRBD1 (6 bases). This CDR3 has 13 amino acids. Germline CDR1 reads SQVTM; CDR2 reads ANQGSEA. In DNA, the CDR3 is TGCAGTGACAGGAACCTTATGAACACTGAAGCTTTCTTT. Protein: CSDRNLMNTEAFF.

The rearrangement joins TRBV19 to TRBJ2-1; 7 bases line up with TRBD1. This CDR3 is built from 16 residues. V shed 5 bases and J 6 bases; nucleotides not matched to a gene: 13. In germline, CDR1 is LNHDA, CDR2 SQIVND (reference sequence). The CDR3: CASSGIDRVGGNEQFF. CDR3 bases: TGTGCCAGTAGTGGTATAGACAGGGTGGGCGGCAATGAGCAGTTCTTC.

The rearrangement links TRBV27 to TRBJ2-7; 8 positions agree with TRBD1. This CDR3 is 15 amino acids long. The germline V gene encodes CDR1 MNHEY and CDR2 SMNVEV (reference sequence). J was trimmed by 7 bases and V by 4 bases; bases with no gene match: 12. The CDR3 reads CASSSLHRGAWEQYF. The CDR3 nucleotides are TGTGCCAGCAGTTCGCTTCACAGGGGGGCTTGGGAGCAGTACTTC.

This clone appeared a single time. The rearrangement joins TRBV11-3 to TRBJ2-1; 9 bases are a match to TRBD1. This CDR3 contains 18 residues. Looked up from germline, CDR1 is SGHNT and CDR2 is YENEEA. The ends lost 2 bases at V and 7 bases at J; junction bases unmatched: 15. CDR3 region: CASSLRRGVQGARNEQFF. CDR3 DNA: TGTGCCAGCAGCTTACGACGGGGGGTACAGGGGGCGCGTAATGAGCAGTTCTTC.

The chain employs TRBV6-1 and TRBJ2-5; D gene ambiguous. This CDR3 is built from 10 residues. V lost 11 bases and J 3 bases, leaving 7 bases between the germline ends. Germline assignment: CDR1 MNHNS and CDR2 SASEGT. The CDR3 coding sequence is TGTGCCGTCCTAAAAGAGACCCAGTACTTC. Protein product: CAVLKETQYF.